This TCR beta chain came from a study of T-cell reconstitution after alpha-beta-depleted transplantation in children. Unique molecular identifiers were used in preparing the TCRbeta library. Each CDR3 protein gets one entry after TCRdb re-called the PCR reads with MiXCR. The sample has about 420,000 distinct CDR3 sequences; 16% are singletons. Germline assignment: CDR1 LNHNV and CDR2 YYDKDF (reference sequence). The CDR3 has 17 residues. Trimming removed 1 base at V and 0 bases at J, with 13 bases between. The clonotype comes from a boy under three years old who had a stem cell transplant for Wiskott-Aldrich syndrome, so the T cells may come from the graft donor. The J gene is TRBJ2-1, the V gene TRBV15; D possibly corresponds to TRBD2 (6 bases). Sequencing used PBMCs, mostly from graft donor cells, obtained 360 days after TCRalphabeta/CD19-depleted stem cell transplant. The CDR3: CATSRAPPAGSYNEQFF. The CDR3 DNA reads as TGTGCCACCAGCAGAGCCCCACCAGCGGGCTCCTACAATGAGCAGTTCTTC.